Shown below are 9 T cell receptor beta chains from a single sample sequenced in a study of blood T cell repertoires in COVID-19. Data came from immunoSEQ multiplex PCR; TCRdb stores just in-frame clones and leaves some out. The sample holds 70,000 or so clones, 90% seen once. Sample: peripheral blood. The receptors originated from a woman younger than 35 with acute or convalescent COVID-19.

The rearrangement links TRBV6-5 to TRBJ2-2; the D gene is possibly TRBD1 (5 bases). Trimming left V 5 bases short and J 4 bases short, with 11 bases between. Germline-derived CDR1 and CDR2 are MNHEY and SVGAGI. The CDR3 is made up of 14 amino acids. CDR3 coding DNA: TGTGCCAGCAGTCCCGACAGACCCACCGGGGAGCTGTTTTTT. It specifies CASSPDRPTGELFF.

The CDR3 region has the DNA TGTGCCAGCAGGACAGTCCCCTACGAGCAGTACTTC. This translates into CASRTVPYEQYF. This sequence joins TRBV28 and TRBJ2-7; D is possibly TRBD1 (5 bases). The V end lost 6 bases, the J end lost 2 bases, and 8 bases lay between the germline ends. Germline V gene lookup returns CDR1 MDHEN and CDR2 SYDVKM. The CDR3 extends over 12 amino acids.

The rearrangement uses TRBV2 and TRBJ2-7, with a tentative D call TRBD1 (6 bases). Between the trimmed V and J ends, which lost 5 bases and 3 bases, there was a span of 23 bases. Germline CDR1 reads SNHLY; CDR2 reads FYNNEI. The CDR3 has 17 residues. CDR3 in amino acids: CASSTHPQWTDYYEQYF. CDR3 nucleotide sequence: TGTGCCAGCAGTACTCACCCCCAATGGACAGATTACTACGAGCAGTACTTC.

The rearrangement joins TRBV19 to TRBJ1-2, with unresolved D. From germline, CDR1 is LNHDA and CDR2 SQIVND (reference sequence). CDR3 length equals 12 residues. With 3 bases removed from V and 3 bases from J, the gap between germline ends came to 5 bases. Written as DNA, the CDR3 is TGTGCCAGTAGTATCGGAGACTATGGCTACACCTTC. Protein sequence: CASSIGDYGYTF. The whole variable domain, remainder taken from reference TRBV19 and TRBJ1-2, is DGGITQSPKYLFRKEGQNVTLSCEQNLNHDAMYWYRQDPGQGLRLIYYSQIVNDFQKGDIAEGYSVSREKKESFPLTVTSAQKNPTAFYLCASSIGDYGYTFGSGTRLTVV.

This chain uses TRBV5-4 with TRBJ2-5; D perhaps matches TRBD1 (6 bases). CDR1 SGHNT and CDR2 YYREEE come from the germline V gene (reference sequence). The V end was cut by 4 bases, the J end by 5 bases, with 15 bases between. This CDR3 spans 14 amino acids. CDR3 DNA sequence: TGTGCCAGCAGCGCCAGGGGCAGGGGTGAGACCCAGTACTTC. It is translated as CASSARGRGETQYF.

V and J are TRBV6-6 and TRBJ2-7; 7 bases map to TRBD2. Looked up from germline, CDR1 is MNHNY and CDR2 is SVGAGI (reference sequence). With 3 bases clipped from V and 0 bases from J, the junction kept 5 bases outside the gene matches. This CDR3 region has 15 residues. In nucleotides, the CDR3 is TGTGCCAGCAGTTATCGAGCGGGGAGCTCCTACGAGCAGTACTTC. It encodes CASSYRAGSSYEQYF.

The V gene is TRBV7-8, the J gene TRBJ2-3, with 9 bases aligning to TRBD1. Germline V gene data show CDR1 as SGHVS and CDR2 as FQNEAQ. The CDR3 length is 16 residues. The ends lost 5 bases at V and 0 bases at J; junction bases unmatched: 6. In nucleotides, the CDR3 is TGTGCCAGCAGCCTGGGACAGGGTCTTAGCACAGATACGCAGTATTTT. Its translation: CASSLGQGLSTDTQYF.

The V call is TRBV3-1 (or the pseudogene TRBV3-2), the J call TRBJ1-1; weak D call: TRBD1 (5 bases). This CDR3 spans 16 amino acids. Germline loops: CDR1 LGHDT, CDR2 YNNKEL (reference sequence). V gave up 0 bases and J gave up 1 base, with 12 bases separating them. CDR3 bases: TGTGCCAGCAGCCAAGAGTTCCGACAGCCGAACACTGAAGCTTTCTTT. Its protein is CASSQEFRQPNTEAFF.

The chain has TRBV14 and TRBJ2-7; maybe TRBD1 (5 bases). Looked up from germline, CDR1 is SGHDN and CDR2 is FVKESK. This CDR3 has 14 residues. The V end was cut by 8 bases, the J end by 6 bases, with 20 bases between. CDR3 sequence: CASSALRVFGEQYF. The CDR3 bases are TGTGCCAGCTCTGCCCTCAGGGTGTTCGGCGAGCAGTACTTC.